This T cell receptor beta chain was recorded in a study of tissue T cells after allogeneic stem cell transplantation. Looked up from germline, CDR1 is KGHDR and CDR2 is SFDVKD. This CDR3 has 15 residues. V lost 3 bases and J lost 0, with 10 bases in between. Clones were sequenced by immunoSEQ multiplex PCR, and TCRdb holds only the in-frame ones, with some missing. The sample includes fewer than 4,000 clones, roughly 70% seen only once; the top ten take less than 6.5%. This clone showed up just once. The antigen is undetermined. Adult allogeneic hematopoietic cell transplant recipients with steroid-refractory graft-versus-host disease were prospectively enrolled for research autopsy. Points from the study as a whole: Anatomically similar tissues had similar TCR repertoires within each patient. Some tissue clones might be persisting host cells; their alloreactivity or antigen specificity was not determined. Few T cell clones were shared across patients, but motif clusters showed tissue-specific shared signatures.

This chain uses TRBV24-1 with TRBJ1-2, with a tentative D call TRBD1 (6 bases). The starting material was left colon tissue, obtained at autopsy. This clonotype was sampled from an older male patient with steroid-refractory graft-versus-host disease after an allogeneic stem cell transplant. Some T cells may be provided by the graft donor. CDR3 DNA sequence: TGTGCCACCAGTGATCCTCGGACAGCTAACTATGGCTACACCTTC. Translation gives CATSDPRTANYGYTF.